The clone carrying this T cell receptor (beta chain) has ten or more counts. Antigen unknown. Orbital computed tomography, thyroid ultrasound, serum thyroxine and TRAb, and clinical symptoms together informed the diagnoses. These data belong to a study of T cells in Graves' hyperthyroidism and ophthalmopathy. At the level of the study: Peripheral blood draws took place at initial diagnosis, ahead of any treatment.

Trimming removed 6 bases from V and 6 bases from J, with 12 bases in between. The CDR3 runs 11 residues. Germline V gene sequence: CDR1 DFQATT, CDR2 SNEGSKA (reference sequence). Findings of the study overall: Ophthalmopathy and stable hyperthyroidism were told apart by a 13 V-J model.

The CDR3 regions of TCR beta were amplified from RNA transcripts. The TCR CDR3 was amplified in a first-round RT-PCR using the HTBI primer set. TCRdb passed the multiplex PCR reads through MiXCR, listing each CDR3 protein once. The data hold about 350,000 distinct CDR3 sequences, with approximately 14% observed a single time. Sequencing was carried out using blood. The receptor comes from a woman aged 25 to 39 with Graves' hyperthyroidism. This sequence joins TRBV20-1 and TRBJ2-7; D possibly uses TRBD1 or TRBD2 (5 bases each). CDR3 nucleotide sequence: TGCAGTGCCCAAGGGGCGGGCGAGCAGTACTTC. It yields the protein CSAQGAGEQYF.